The clone carrying this T cell receptor (beta chain) was seen more than once but under ten times. This sample is drawn from a study of blood T cells in healthy people across ages. Alongside a J-beta primer mix, a sample-barcoded 5' primer served in a second PCR lasting about 7 to 11 cycles. TCRdb reanalysed the 5' RACE reads using MiXCR and keeps one entry per CDR3 protein. In the table there are around 700,000 distinct CDR3 sequences, around 25% of which are singletons. The V and J ends lost 6 bases and 0 bases, in that order; junction bases with no gene match: 11. This CDR3 contains 17 residues. CDR1 and CDR2 (germline): MNHNS, SASEGT. These data also formed part of another study, on T cells of mothers and their children.

Sequenced input: blood. This sequence was found in a boy aged 10-17 years in good health. The V gene is TRBV6-1, the J gene TRBJ2-1, with 7 bases that match TRBD1. The DNA for the CDR3 is TGTGCCAGCAGCCGGGACAGCTCCAAAAGCTCCTACAATGAGCAGTTCTTC. Protein product: CASSRDSSKSSYNEQFF.